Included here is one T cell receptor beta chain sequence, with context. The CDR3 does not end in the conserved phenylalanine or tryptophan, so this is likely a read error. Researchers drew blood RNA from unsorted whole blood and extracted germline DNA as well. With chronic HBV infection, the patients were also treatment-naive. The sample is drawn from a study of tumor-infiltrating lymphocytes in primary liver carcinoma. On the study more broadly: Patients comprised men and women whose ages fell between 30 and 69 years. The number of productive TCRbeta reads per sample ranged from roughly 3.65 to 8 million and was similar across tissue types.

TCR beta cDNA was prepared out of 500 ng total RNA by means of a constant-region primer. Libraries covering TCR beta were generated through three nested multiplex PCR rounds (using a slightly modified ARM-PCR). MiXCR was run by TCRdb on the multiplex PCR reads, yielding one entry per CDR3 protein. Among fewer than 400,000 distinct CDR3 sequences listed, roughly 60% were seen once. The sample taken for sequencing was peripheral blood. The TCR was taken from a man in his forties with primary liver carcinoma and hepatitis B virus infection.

The CDR3 is CAWNALAGVGELFS. The DNA of the CDR3 is TGTGCCTGGAATGCCCTAGCGGGAGTCGGGGAGCTGTTTTCT. The chain recombines TRBV30 with TRBJ2-2, with TRBD2 identical over 10 bases. The J segment lost 7 bases and the V segment lost 4 bases, leaving 6 bases of the junction unmatched. The CDR3 has 14 amino acids. Germline V gene sequence: CDR1 GTSNPN, CDR2 SVGIG (reference sequence).